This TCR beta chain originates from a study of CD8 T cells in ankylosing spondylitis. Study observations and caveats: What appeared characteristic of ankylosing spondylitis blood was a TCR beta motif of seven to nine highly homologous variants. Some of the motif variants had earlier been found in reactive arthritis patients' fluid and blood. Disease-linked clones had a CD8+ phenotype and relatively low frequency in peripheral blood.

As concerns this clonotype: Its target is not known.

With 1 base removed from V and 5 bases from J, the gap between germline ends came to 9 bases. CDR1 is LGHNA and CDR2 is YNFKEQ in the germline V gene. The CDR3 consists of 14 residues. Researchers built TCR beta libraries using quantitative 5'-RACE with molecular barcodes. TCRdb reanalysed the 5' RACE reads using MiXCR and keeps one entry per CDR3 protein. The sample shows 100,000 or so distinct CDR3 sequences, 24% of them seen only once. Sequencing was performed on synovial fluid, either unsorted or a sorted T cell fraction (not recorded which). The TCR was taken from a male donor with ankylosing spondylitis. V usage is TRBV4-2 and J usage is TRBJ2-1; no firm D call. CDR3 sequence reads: CASSQGSLDNEQFF. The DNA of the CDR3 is TGTGCCAGCAGCCAAGGTAGTCTCGACAATGAGCAGTTCTTC.